What follows is one T cell receptor (beta chain) and its context. This clonotype was picked up many times. What this receptor recognizes is not known. The record has no base qualities; no much larger clone is one base away. The TCR beta CDR3 regions were amplified from the RNA transcripts. A first-round RT-PCR of the TCR CDR3 used the HTBI primer set with the Qiagen OneStep RT-PCR kit. The libraries were constructed in a second round of multiplex PCR and then size-selected and purified. Paired-end sequencing of the libraries was performed with 100 bp reads on an Illumina HiSeq2000. The paper's processing steps were these. SOAPnuke was used to process the raw data, throwing out any read that contained adapters or uncalled bases, had a mean Phred below 15, or lacked an exact constant-primer or identifier match. High-quality paired reads were merged using COPE v1.2.5, and each unique nucleotide sequence was defined as a clonotype. MiTCR v1.1 was used to align clonotypes to the IMGT TRBV, TRBD and TRBJ reference segments. Analysis was restricted to V-J combinations with a frequency above 0.0001, which covered roughly 99% of repertoires. A TCS score was defined as the ratio between F50 (clonal expansion) and ExV (chaos), using BLOSUM62-based TCRdist between CDR3 peptides within each V-J. Welch's t-statistics and random forest reduced approximately 520 V-J features to about 13, which were used in a naive Bayes classifier (R e1071). TCRdb reran the public reads through fastp at Q25 and MiXCR, keeping productive beta chains. Under each unique CDR3 protein, matching rows form one entry showing the most common genes and DNA. The V and J calls reflect TCRdb's pipeline rather than the authors' work. In all, the sample holds about 350,000 distinct CDR3 sequences, and around a sixth of those were seen once. The top ten constitute around a sixth of the sample.

This record belongs to a study of T cells in Graves' hyperthyroidism and ophthalmopathy (dated by TCRdb to the late 2010s). About the investigation overall: Peripheral blood samples were taken at the time of initial diagnosis, prior to any treatment. A discovery cohort of about a hundred patients, roughly 45 with Graves' ophthalmopathy and 57 with stable Graves' hyperthyroidism, was used to find distinguishing TCR V-J signatures. The 75 to 100 discovery patients were divided at random into training and test sets in a 7:3 ratio. Following sampling, methimazole starting at 30 mg daily was given to hyperthyroidism patients, and high-dose intravenous methylprednisolone was given to ophthalmopathy patients. An independent validation cohort of under 20 hyperthyroidism patients and more than 15 patients who later progressed to ophthalmopathy tested prospective prediction of ophthalmopathy. The paper describes TCR Vbeta CDR3 sequencing of more than 120 peripheral blood samples, made up of 43 ophthalmopathy patients, approximately 76 hyperthyroidism patients and roughly 17 progressor patients. The study also compared thyroid tissue and blood T-cell repertoires from over 5 Graves' hyperthyroidism patients. Overall study outcomes, separate from this receptor: No statistical method was used to set the sample size in advance, and investigators knew the group allocation. In validation, the model predicted progression to ophthalmopathy a median of about 6.8 months before onset, with about 64% sensitivity and more than 72% specificity. A 13 V-J signature model separated ophthalmopathy from stable hyperthyroidism, with around 90% sensitivity and about 81% specificity in cross-validation and 80%/75% in testing. Blood samples also contained most of the expanded thyroid clonotypes (frequency above 0.001), which suggests that blood repertoires may reflect thyroid immune responses.

Trimming costs V 1 base and J 5 bases, and their ends lie 5 bases apart. Looking up the germline V gene yields CDR1 SGHTA and CDR2 FQGNSA. Including the terminal cysteine and phenylalanine, the CDR3 comprises 12 residues. Solely the CDR3 DNA is kept, with 36 bases framed from the first base. Ophthalmopathy patients had moderately to severely active disease, with a Clinical Activity Score of 3 or more, a NOSPECS grade of 4 or more, and a disease duration of less than 3 months. The study excluded patients with uncontrolled infections, other autoimmune diseases, pregnancy or lactation. Diagnoses relied on clinical symptoms, serum thyroxine and TRAb, thyroid ultrasound and orbital computed tomography. PBMCs were separated from roughly 10 ml of fresh peripheral blood using Ficoll-Paque density gradient centrifugation. Total RNA was extracted using Trizol reagent, and RNA quality was assessed on an Agilent 2100 Bioanalyzer.

The sequencing input was blood. Recombination joined TRBV7-2 with TRBJ2-5; too little of a D gene remains to name it. This clonotype was sampled from a woman aged 40 to 50 with Graves' ophthalmopathy. The encoded CDR3 is CASSLVRETQYF. The nucleotide sequence is TGTGCCAGCAGCTTAGTACGGGAGACCCAGTACTTC.